The rows below give T cell receptor beta chains drawn from one sample of a study of blood T cell repertoires in COVID-19. Clones were read by immunoSEQ multiplex PCR, and TCRdb kept only the in-frame ones, dropping some. Of hundreds of thousands of clones listed, more than 75% were seen once; the top ten hold more than 2%. The sample comprised PBMCs or T cells enriched from blood (not recorded which). The receptor set was obtained from a woman in her 50s who had recovered from COVID-19. Each CDR3 is given with its conserved first and last residue.

cdr3_aa j_call v_call
CASSHTPGYEQYF TRBJ2-7 TRBV7-9
CASSLTTGKPYGYTF TRBJ1-2 TRBV7-3
CASSLDSISGANVLTF TRBJ2-6 TRBV5-5
CASSKSLTNTEAFF TRBJ1-1 TRBV21-1
CASSPGQGHTEAFF TRBJ1-1 TRBV18
CASSITGVYGYTF TRBJ1-2 TRBV10-2
CASSSSPTIEQYF TRBJ2-7 TRBV28
CASSQSHGGQETQYF TRBJ2-5 TRBV4-1
CASSNQVGRGAFF TRBJ1-1 TRBV19
CASSFSPFGYTF TRBJ1-2 TRBV6-2/TRBV6-3
CASTPVDRPIANVLTF TRBJ2-6 TRBV4-1
CASSLRYHLRTDTQYF TRBJ2-3 TRBV27
CASSRRLAGVYIQYF TRBJ2-4 TRBV11-2
CASRRLAGGSTDTQYF TRBJ2-3 TRBV2
CASSRLHNYYNEQFF TRBJ2-1 TRBV19
CASSVGLAGAAGELFF TRBJ2-2 TRBV9
CASSPRRLAGTETQYF TRBJ2-5 TRBV9
CASSLDSGAYYEQFF TRBJ2-1 TRBV7-9
CASTPRDKAELTDTQYF TRBJ2-3 TRBV21-1
CASEDQGSYNEQFF TRBJ2-1 TRBV2
CASSLAGRSGGVGDTQYF TRBJ2-3 TRBV5-6
CASRPDSVSSYGYTF TRBJ1-2 TRBV2
CASSHRQGGEKLFF TRBJ1-4 TRBV3-1/TRBV3-2
CAIRDRGDGYTF TRBJ1-2 TRBV10-3
CASSKTDNSNQPQHF TRBJ1-5 TRBV2
CASSQDRGTYTNYGYTF TRBJ1-2 TRBV4-2
CASSPSGKTQYF TRBJ2-5 TRBV2
CASSSGLAGGNEQFF TRBJ2-1 TRBV7-2
CSPESVNTEAFF TRBJ1-1 TRBV29-1
CATSRFTGMNEKLFF TRBJ1-4 TRBV15
CSVEPGGRGREQYF TRBJ2-7 TRBV29-1
CASSLGSSGNTIYF TRBJ1-3 TRBV7-3
CASSLSRGVAFF TRBJ1-1 TRBV28
CASSQETGQLRVNEQFF TRBJ2-1 TRBV4-3
CASSFSVNTEAFF TRBJ1-1 TRBV9
CASSLARYEQYF TRBJ2-7 TRBV5-6
CSVKEGGDTEAFF TRBJ1-1 TRBV29-1
CASGGVDNSPLHF TRBJ1-6 TRBV9
CASIRGTEGANVLTF TRBJ2-6 TRBV2
CASSTISETQYF TRBJ2-5 TRBV6-2/TRBV6-3